This T cell receptor (beta chain) was identified during a study of T cell responses to AZD1222 COVID-19 vaccine. In regard to this clone: The antigen is unknown.

Assay: immunoSEQ multiplex PCR; the TCRdb copy retains only in-frame clones and omits some. Among about 120,000 clones, 70% to 90% were seen once, and the ten largest hold under 4.5%. General observations from the study: The donor cohort was predominantly white British with a female majority, and clonal diversity may have been underestimated.

Sequencing used peripheral blood, obtained on day 0 of MenACWY control vaccination. The clonotype comes from an adult in good health.

CDR3 in amino acids: CASSQDTGELFF. In nucleotides, the CDR3 is TGTGCCAGCAGCCAAGATACCGGGGAGCTGTTTTTT. The chain links TRBV3-1 (or the pseudogene TRBV3-2) to TRBJ2-2; no definite D call. The CDR3 is 12 residues long. Trimming took off 0 bases at V and 5 bases at J, with 1 base between the two ends. Germline CDR1 reads LGHDT; CDR2 reads YNNKEL (reference sequence).